The 6 T cell receptor beta chains given below trace back to one sample, sequenced in a study of post-analysis software for immune sequencing data (dated by TCRdb to between 2014 and 2017). What the authors observed across the whole study: About five TRBV segments, including TRBV5-6, TRBV5-1 and TRBV20-1, were significantly more frequent in patients than controls.

Library preparation was by PCR. TCRdb shows the sequencer as Illumina HiSeq 2500. Unique molecular identifiers were incorporated into TCR beta cDNA libraries to reduce PCR and sequencing biases. TCRdb reanalyzed the raw reads on its own, using fastp at Q25 for trimming and MiXCR for clone calling, and kept in-frame beta chains. Identical CDR3 proteins give one entry, which carries the most common genes and DNA. The sample table records 750,000 to 950,000 distinct CDR3 sequences; around 50% of these occur just once. The ten biggest clones cover over 4% of the sample. These receptors' antigens are unknown. The sample was blood. The receptors shown here come from a girl between 5 and 17 years old with multiple sclerosis.

The table lists this clonotype with a few counts. V gene TRBV2 combines with J gene TRBJ2-5, with TRBD1 matching 7 bases. Germline CDR1 reads SNHLY; CDR2 reads FYNNEI. J lost 2 bases, V lost 8 bases, and 8 bases had no gene match. The CDR3 runs 14 residues. The CDR3: CASDRETIQETQYF. In DNA form, the CDR3 reads TGTGCCAGCGACAGGGAAACTATTCAAGAGACCCAGTACTTC. The whole variable domain, remainder taken from reference TRBV2 and TRBJ2-5, is EPEVTQTPSHQVTQMGQEVILRCVPISNHLYFYWYRQILGQKVEFLVSFYNNEISEKSEIFDDQFSVERPDGSNFTLKIRSTKLEDSAMYFCASDRETIQETQYFGPGTRLLVL.

J is TRBJ2-3 and V is TRBV9, with 8 bases lining up with TRBD2. The germline V gene has CDR1 SGDLS and CDR2 YYNGEE. With 4 bases clipped from V and 2 bases from J, the junction kept 12 bases outside the gene matches. This CDR3 is 17 amino acids long. The CDR3 nucleotides read TGTGCCAGCAGCACCCCGATCACTAGCGGAAACACAGATACGCAGTATTTT. Its translation is CASSTPITSGNTDTQYF. The whole variable domain, filled in from reference TRBV9 and TRBJ2-3, reads DSGVTQTPKHLITATGQRVTLRCSPRSGDLSVYWYQQSLDQGLQFLIQYYNGEERAKGNILERFSAQQFPDLHSELNLSSLELGDSALYFCASSTPITSGNTDTQYFGPGTRLTVL.

This clonotype has only a few counts. In DNA, the CDR3 is TGCAGCGTTGAAGGCGGCAATGAGCAGTTCTTC. Residues: CSVEGGNEQFF. The genes are TRBV29-1 and TRBJ2-1; the D is unclear. CDR1 SQVTM and CDR2 ANQGSEA come from the germline V gene. The CDR3 length is 11 residues. The V gene lost 1 base and the J gene lost 6 bases, with 4 bases spanning the gap.

The genes are TRBV6-6 and TRBJ1-1; TRBD1 matches at 9 bases. V gave up 3 bases and J gave up 1 base; unmatched junction bases: 9. CDR1 and CDR2 from the germline V gene are MNHNY and SVGAGI (reference sequence). The CDR3 runs 17 residues. In DNA form, the CDR3 reads TGTGCCAGCAGTTATAGGGGACAGGGTCGCGGGAACACTGAAGCTTTCTTT. Translation: CASSYRGQGRGNTEAFF.

This clonotype appeared a few times. V is TRBV29-1 and J is TRBJ1-2; 8 bases fit TRBD1. Germline CDR1 is SQVTM and CDR2 is ANQGSEA. The CDR3 sequence is 13 residues long. After removal of 5 bases from V and 2 bases from J, the junction contained 4 bases not matched to a gene. CDR3 in amino acids: CSVIRDRNYGYTF. The DNA for the CDR3 is TGCAGCGTTATCAGGGACAGGAACTATGGCTACACCTTC.

This sequence joins TRBV7-8 and TRBJ1-2; D unclear. This CDR3 has 15 residues. Between the trimmed V and J ends, which lost 0 bases and 0 bases, there was a span of 8 bases. Germline V gene lookup returns CDR1 SGHVS and CDR2 FQNEAQ. The CDR3: CASSLAPEANYGYTF. CDR3 nucleotide sequence: TGTGCCAGCAGCTTAGCTCCAGAAGCTAACTATGGCTACACCTTC. The whole variable domain, filled in from reference TRBV7-8 and TRBJ1-2, reads GAGVSQSPRYKVAKRGQDVALRCDPISGHVSLFWYQQALGQGPEFLTYFQNEAQLDKSGLPSDRFFAERPEGSVSTLKIQRTQQEDSAVYLCASSLAPEANYGYTFGSGTRLTVV.